These 14 T cell receptor beta chains originate from one sample sequenced in a study of cytomegalovirus exposure and HLA in healthy donors. Primers for the PCR totalled 60 Vbeta and 13 Jbeta. Produced via immunoSEQ multiplex PCR; TCRdb's table is partial and in-frame only. The table has under 200,000 clones, roughly 77% seen once; the top ten hold around 0.42%. The sequenced material came from PBMCs. The receptor set was obtained from a male donor in good health and CMV-seropositive.

The chain employs TRBV15 and TRBJ2-7, with D tentatively TRBD1 (6 bases). Germline V gene lookup returns CDR1 LNHNV and CDR2 YYDKDF (reference sequence). This CDR3 has 16 amino acids. Between the trimmed V and J ends, which lost 1 base and 0 bases, there was a span of 13 bases. The CDR3 nucleotides read TGTGCCACCAGCAGAGGTCGGACAGACATCTCCTACGAGCAGTACTTC. Its translation is CATSRGRTDISYEQYF.

The V gene is TRBV19, the J gene TRBJ2-1, with a weak D call TRBD2 (6 bases). The CDR3 totals 16 residues. From germline, CDR1 is LNHDA and CDR2 SQIVND (reference sequence). The V end lost 7 bases, the J end lost 10 bases, and 26 bases lay between the germline ends. Here the CDR3 reads CASTLPIFTSKCEQFF. The CDR3 DNA sequence: TGTGCCAGTACCCTTCCGATCTTTACTAGCAAGTGCGAGCAGTTCTTC.

This clone showed up just a few times. V usage is TRBV7-7 and J usage is TRBJ2-5; D may be TRBD1 (6 bases). With 1 base removed from V and 5 bases from J, the gap between germline ends came to 8 bases. CDR3 length equals 13 residues. CDR1 is SSHAT, CDR2 FNYEAQ, per germline (reference sequence). DNA of the CDR3: TGTGCCAGCAGCTTAGACAGGGTGGAGACCCAGTACTTC. Protein sequence: CASSLDRVETQYF.

V usage is TRBV11-3 and J usage is TRBJ2-2; 7 nucleotides line up with TRBD1. The CDR3 has 16 amino acids. V shed 1 base and J 5 bases; nucleotides not matched to a gene: 7. Per the germline V gene, CDR1 is SGHNT and CDR2 is YENEEA. CDR3 amino acids: CASSLVQGKGTGELFF. Here the CDR3 DNA reads TGTGCCAGCAGCTTAGTACAGGGGAAAGGGACCGGGGAGCTGTTTTTT. Full variable domain (outside the CDR3, taken from reference TRBV11-3 and TRBJ2-2): EAGVVQSPRYKIIEKKQPVAFWCNPISGHNTLYWYLQNLGQGPELLIRYENEEAVDDSQLPKDRFSAERLKGVDSTLKIQPAELGDSAVYLCASSLVQGKGTGELFFGEGSRLTVL.

The chain combines TRBV30 with TRBJ2-7; tentatively, D is TRBD2 (6 bases). The CDR3 covers 13 residues. V gave up 7 bases and J gave up 6 bases, with 19 bases separating them. Germline assignment: CDR1 GTSNPN and CDR2 SVGIG (reference sequence). The CDR3 reads CALSGTQGLEQYF. The CDR3 DNA reads as TGTGCCTTGTCCGGGACCCAGGGACTCGAGCAGTACTTC. The variable domain in full, with the rest retrieved from reference TRBV30 and TRBJ2-7, is SQTIHQWPATLVQPVGSPLSLECTVEGTSNPNLYWYRQAAGRGLQLLFYSVGIGQISSEVPQNLSASRPQDRQFILSSKKLLLSDSGFYLCALSGTQGLEQYFGPGTRLTVT.

This rearrangement joins TRBV4-3 to TRBJ1-1, with 9 bases identical to TRBD1. The CDR3 covers 14 residues. V was clipped by 4 bases and J by 7 bases; unmatched bases: 7. The germline V gene encodes CDR1 LGHNA and CDR2 YSLEER. CDR3 sequence: CASSRRTGGYEAFF. The CDR3 DNA sequence: TGCGCCAGCAGCCGGCGAACAGGGGGCTATGAAGCTTTCTTT.

This clone has a single count. The chain joins TRBV2 to TRBJ1-1, with D perhaps TRBD1 (5 bases). The CDR3 is 15 residues long. CDR1 is SNHLY and CDR2 is FYNNEI in the germline V gene. V was cut by 8 bases and J by 1 base, with 17 bases left in between. The CDR3 sequence is CASRSVAGPNTEAFF. Here the CDR3 DNA reads TGTGCCAGCCGTAGTGTCGCAGGGCCGAACACTGAAGCTTTCTTT.

The chain is built from TRBV25-1 and TRBJ1-3; no definite D call. This CDR3 contains 12 residues. V shed 4 bases and J shed 9 bases, with 10 bases lying between them. CDR1 and CDR2 (germline): MGHDK, SYGVNS. As DNA, the CDR3 is TGTGCCAGCAGTGGGCCCCCGGGCACCATATATTTT. This gives the protein CASSGPPGTIYF. The full variable domain, completed using reference TRBV25-1 and TRBJ1-3, is EADIYQTPRYLVIGTGKKITLECSQTMGHDKMYWYQQDPGMELHLIHYSYGVNSTEKGDLSSESTVSRIRTEHFPLTLESARPSHTSQYLCASSGPPGTIYFGEGSWLTVV.

This chain links TRBV14 with TRBJ2-3, with 12 bases aligning to TRBD2. After removal of 2 bases from V and 4 bases from J, the junction contained 10 bases not matched to a gene. Germline values: CDR1 SGHDN, CDR2 FVKESK. The CDR3 runs 18 residues. The CDR3 sequence: CASSQTSGRSYPSDTQYF. As DNA, the CDR3 is TGTGCCAGCAGCCAAACTAGCGGGAGGTCTTACCCCTCAGATACGCAGTATTTT. Looking up the rest from reference TRBV14 and TRBJ2-3 gives the full variable domain: EAGVTQFPSHSVIEKGQTVTLRCDPISGHDNLYWYRRVMGKEIKFLLHFVKESKQDESGMPNNRFLAERTGGTYSTLKVQPAELEDSGVYFCASSQTSGRSYPSDTQYFGPGTRLTVL.

This sequence joins TRBV6-5 and TRBJ2-3; unclear D gene. V shed 0 bases and J shed 2 bases, with 9 bases lying between them. The CDR3 runs 15 residues. Germline V gene data show CDR1 as MNHEY and CDR2 as SVGAGI. DNA of the CDR3: TGTGCCAGCAGTTACTCGGCTCTGGTCACAGATACGCAGTATTTT. It is translated as CASSYSALVTDTQYF.

This chain connects TRBV6-5 to TRBJ1-1; 10 bases are shared with TRBD1. Trimming cost V 4 bases and J 5 bases; bases outside gene matches: 7. The CDR3 is 15 residues long. Germline loops: CDR1 MNHEY, CDR2 SVGAGI. The CDR3 region has the DNA TGTGCCAGCAGTTCTCCGACAGGGGGCGTGACTGAAGCTTTCTTT. It yields the protein CASSSPTGGVTEAFF.

This clone has more than one count but fewer than ten. The identical CDR3 is also encoded by other nucleotide sequences in the sample. The chain joins TRBV5-1 to TRBJ1-2; TRBD1 aligns across 9 bases. Germline CDR1 is SGHRS and CDR2 is YFSETQ. The V segment lost 4 bases and the J segment 5 bases; nucleotides outside the gene matches: 6. The CDR3 totals 14 residues. CDR3 in DNA: TGCGCCAGCAGCGTGACACAGGGGGCATATGGCTACACCTTC. This sequence encodes CASSVTQGAYGYTF.

As regards this clone: The same CDR3 also results from other DNA sequences found in this sample. The chain carries TRBV7-2 and TRBJ2-1; the match to TRBD2 covers 7 bases. Germline V gene data show CDR1 as SGHTA and CDR2 as FQGNSA. V shed 1 base and J 6 bases; nucleotides not matched to a gene: 3. The length of the CDR3 is 14 residues. The CDR3: CASSLERGSNEQFF. As DNA, the CDR3 is TGTGCCAGCAGCTTAGAGCGGGGCTCCAATGAGCAGTTCTTC.

The chain carries TRBV4-1 and TRBJ2-1, with a tentative D call TRBD2 (6 bases). This CDR3 has 14 residues. V was shortened by 7 bases and J by 1 base, with 11 bases between the two germline ends. Germline V lookup: CDR1 MGHRA, CDR2 YSYEKL. CDR3 in amino acids: CASNSGTSYNEQFF. The CDR3 DNA reads TGCGCCAGCAACAGTGGGACTTCCTACAATGAGCAGTTCTTC.